These 28 T cell receptor beta chains were sequenced from one sample in a study of response to subunit inactivated influenza vaccine. One entry per CDR3 protein results from TCRdb running MiXCR on the RT-PCR reads. The sample holds a few hundred thousand distinct CDR3 sequences, 6% to 9% seen once. Here the sequenced sample was PBMCs from blood, taken roughly 24 months after vaccination. Receptors originate from a man aged 50 to 75 who received an inactivated influenza vaccine.

The chain has TRBV28 and TRBJ2-2; D is ambiguous. The V gene lost 3 bases and the J gene lost 1 base, with 6 bases spanning the gap. The CDR3 is made up of 14 amino acids. CDR1 and CDR2 (germline): MDHEN, SYDVKM. CDR3 nucleotides: TGTGCCAGCAGTTTTGCGTGGAACACCGGGGAGCTGTTTTTT. It specifies CASSFAWNTGELFF.

The J gene is TRBJ2-7, the V gene TRBV7-3; 10 positions match TRBD2. Trimming took 3 bases from V and 5 from J; bases not matched to a gene: 4. The CDR3 spans 14 residues. Germline-derived CDR1 and CDR2 are SGHTA and FQGTGA. The CDR3 sequence: CASSLGLASDEQYF. For the CDR3, the DNA is TGTGCCAGCAGCTTGGGACTAGCGAGCGACGAGCAGTACTTC.

This clonotype was counted only a few times. The rearrangement links TRBV6-5 to TRBJ2-1; 11 nucleotides line up with TRBD2. The V segment lost 2 bases and the J segment 6 bases; nucleotides outside the gene matches: 3. CDR3 size: 15 residues. Germline values: CDR1 MNHEY, CDR2 SVGAGI. The CDR3 DNA is TGTGCCAGCAGTTACGTAGCGGGGGGGGTCAATGAGCAGTTCTTC. Its protein product is CASSYVAGGVNEQFF.

This clonotype has ten or more counts. This rearrangement joins TRBV3-1 to TRBJ2-2, with D perhaps TRBD1 or TRBD2 (6 bases each). Looked up from germline, CDR1 is LGHDT and CDR2 is YNNKEL (reference sequence). V lost 6 bases and J 7 bases, leaving 9 bases between the germline ends. CDR3 size: 12 residues. CDR3 nucleotide sequence: TGTGCCAGCAGTAAGGGGGGCGGGGAGCTGTTTTTT. This gives the protein CASSKGGGELFF.

The sample holds many counts of this clonotype. The V gene is TRBV13, the J gene TRBJ1-2; 7 nucleotides match TRBD1. CDR1 and CDR2 (germline): PRHDT, FYEKMQ (reference sequence). This CDR3 has 14 amino acids. Trimming took 4 bases from V and 7 from J; bases not matched to a gene: 9. DNA for the CDR3: TGTGCCAGCAGCTCCAGGGGGAGTAAAGGTGGCTACACCTTC. Translated: CASSSRGSKGGYTF.

This clonotype was found many times. CDR3 sequence reads: CASSFQLNTEAFF. The CDR3 bases are TGCGCCAGCAGCTTCCAGTTGAACACTGAAGCTTTCTTT. The rearrangement uses TRBV5-1 and TRBJ1-1; no definite D call. From germline, CDR1 is SGHRS and CDR2 YFSETQ. Trimming shortened V by 2 bases and J by 0 bases, and 5 bases separated the two germline ends. The CDR3 has 13 residues.

This clonotype was seen at least ten times. The genes are TRBV4-3 and TRBJ2-2, with a tentative D call TRBD1 (5 bases). Germline values: CDR1 LGHNA, CDR2 YSLEER. The CDR3 totals 12 residues. The V and J ends lost 5 bases and 9 bases respectively, with 10 bases between them. In DNA form, the CDR3 reads TGCGCCAGCAGCTCACAGGCCCGGGAGCTGTTTTTT. Its protein is CASSSQARELFF.

In its sample, this clonotype was seen once. The J gene is TRBJ2-1, the V gene TRBV12-3 or TRBV12-4; a possible D gene is TRBD2 (6 bases). There are 14 residues in the CDR3. V was pared by 4 bases and J by 7 bases, with 14 bases between. The CDR3 protein is CASSYLVGRNEQFF. As DNA, the CDR3 is TGTGCCAGCAGTTATCTAGTCGGGAGAAATGAGCAGTTCTTC.

Ten or more counts support this clonotype. This sequence joins TRBV5-1 and TRBJ1-1; D is unclear. Germline CDR1 and CDR2: SGHRS and YFSETQ. This CDR3 region has 12 residues. The V end was cut by 4 bases, the J end by 4 bases, with 8 bases between. For the CDR3, the DNA is TGCGCCAGCAGCCCTGGGTCCACTGAAGCTTTCTTT. It translates to CASSPGSTEAFF.

This clonotype was observed a few times. The chain has TRBV6-2 or TRBV6-3 and TRBJ2-3; 8 nucleotides align to TRBD2. This CDR3 has 13 amino acids. The junction had 4 bases not matched to a gene; V was cut back by 5 bases and J by 6 bases. CDR1 is MNHEY and CDR2 is SVGEGT in the germline V gene. CDR3 coding DNA: TGTGCCAGCAGTGGGACTAGATCGGATACGCAGTATTTT. Amino acids: CASSGTRSDTQYF.

This clonotype has only a few counts. This sequence joins TRBV3-1 and TRBJ2-1; D is possibly TRBD1 (6 bases). The germline V gene has CDR1 LGHDT and CDR2 YNNKEL (reference sequence). The CDR3 sequence is 14 residues long. Trimming took off 6 bases at V and 6 bases at J, with 15 bases between the two ends. The CDR3 DNA sequence: TGTGCCAGCAGGTCGGACAGATACCCCAATGAGCAGTTCTTC. Its protein product is CASRSDRYPNEQFF.

This clonotype was observed a few times. J is TRBJ1-2 and V is TRBV4-3; tentatively, D is TRBD1 (6 bases). CDR1 is LGHNA and CDR2 is YSLEER in the germline V gene. V lost 0 bases to trimming and J lost 7 bases, with 12 bases between them. The CDR3 spans 14 residues. The CDR3 coding sequence is TGCGCCAGCAGCCAAGACCCGGGGGCCGGTGGCTACACCTTC. Residues: CASSQDPGAGGYTF.

In its sample, this clonotype was seen a few times. The CDR3 spells CASSLAKNTDTQYF. In DNA form, the CDR3 reads TGTGCCAGCAGCTTAGCCAAAAACACAGATACGCAGTATTTT. The rearrangement uses TRBV7-9 and TRBJ2-3; D is unclear. The CDR3 is made up of 14 amino acids. V dropped 0 bases and J dropped 2 bases, with 6 bases sitting between them. Germline loops: CDR1 SEHNR, CDR2 FQNEAQ (reference sequence).

This clonotype came up many times. The chain's CDR3 is CSAVGSGVYEQFF. The CDR3 bases are TGCAGTGCGGTCGGTAGCGGGGTTTATGAGCAGTTCTTC. This sequence joins TRBV20-1 and TRBJ2-1, with TRBD2 identical over 8 bases. The CDR3 spans 13 residues. Germline-derived CDR1 and CDR2 are DFQATT and SNEGSKA (reference sequence). After removal of 6 bases from V and 8 bases from J, the junction contained 9 bases not matched to a gene.

This clonotype was seen many times. This chain uses TRBV20-1 with TRBJ2-2, with D perhaps matching TRBD1 (6 bases). This CDR3 has 15 amino acids. Trimming took 0 bases from V and 3 from J, leaving 11 bases between them. Germline V gene lookup returns CDR1 DFQATT and CDR2 SNEGSKA (reference sequence). In nucleotides, the CDR3 is TGCAGTGCTAGAGAGATAGGGGGATACACCGGGGAGCTGTTTTTT. It yields the protein CSAREIGGYTGELFF.

This clonotype was seen repeatedly, ten times or more. V usage is TRBV30 and J usage is TRBJ1-4, with a weak D call TRBD1 (5 bases). Trimming removed 4 bases at V and 8 bases at J, with 11 bases between. The CDR3 consists of 12 residues. Germline loops: CDR1 GTSNPN, CDR2 SVGIG (reference sequence). The CDR3 protein is CAWNVWGEKLFF. CDR3 in DNA: TGTGCCTGGAACGTGTGGGGGGAAAAACTGTTTTTT.

This clonotype was found a few times. CDR3 region: CASSSGFPTYEQYF. CDR3 bases: TGTGCCAGCAGCTCGGGATTCCCCACCTACGAGCAGTACTTC. The chain joins TRBV5-6 to TRBJ2-7, with a tentative D call TRBD2 (5 bases). The CDR3 contains 14 residues. V lost 3 bases, J lost 2 bases, and 12 bases lay in between. Germline V gene data show CDR1 as SGHDT and CDR2 as YYEEEE.

This clonotype has just a few counts. The V and J genes are TRBV12-3 or TRBV12-4 and TRBJ2-5, with a tentative D call TRBD2 (5 bases). The CDR3 sequence is 15 residues long. Trimming took 3 bases from V and 10 from J, leaving 21 bases between them. The CDR3 reads CASSFEGKIVEDQYF. In DNA form, the CDR3 reads TGTGCCAGCAGTTTTGAGGGAAAGATTGTAGAGGACCAGTACTTC.

The chain carries TRBV20-1 and TRBJ2-1; D is perhaps TRBD2 (5 bases). The CDR3 covers 15 residues. The germline CDR1 and CDR2 sequences are DFQATT and SNEGSKA (reference sequence). V lost 3 bases and J lost 5, with 17 bases in between. The CDR3 reads CSASDFQRGNNEQFF. The CDR3 bases are TGCAGTGCTAGCGACTTTCAACGGGGAAACAATGAGCAGTTCTTC.

This clonotype was recorded at least ten times. V gene TRBV5-8 combines with J gene TRBJ2-1; possible D gene TRBD2, 5 bases. Per germline, CDR1 SGHTS and CDR2 YDEGEE. V lost 0 bases and J 2 bases, leaving 9 bases between the germline ends. This CDR3 contains 15 residues. In DNA form, the CDR3 reads TGTGCCAGCAGCTTGGGGACTGCCACCTACAATGAGCAGTTCTTC. Translated: CASSLGTATYNEQFF.

In this sample, this clonotype turned up once. The chain links TRBV10-1 to TRBJ2-5; 7 positions agree with TRBD2. The CDR3 totals 15 residues. CDR1 is WNHNN and CDR2 is SYGVQD in the germline V gene (reference sequence). Trimming removed 0 bases from V and 2 bases from J; junction bases left unmatched: 3. The chain's CDR3 is CASSESGRGQETQYF. The CDR3 bases are TGCGCCAGCAGTGAGTCGGGGCGGGGGCAAGAGACCCAGTACTTC.

This chain uses TRBV12-3 or TRBV12-4 with TRBJ2-3, with 8 bases that match TRBD1. Trimming removed 7 bases from V and 1 base from J; junction bases left unmatched: 22. This CDR3 spans 20 amino acids. The CDR3 DNA reads as TGTGCCAGCACTCCGGGACAGGAAACTTTTGGACGGGGCGGCACAGATACGCAGTATTTT. This translates into CASTPGQETFGRGGTDTQYF.

The chain joins TRBV21-1 to TRBJ1-1. TRBV21-1 counts as a pseudogene. The CDR3 runs to 15 residues. The CDR3 nucleotides are TGTGCCAGCAGCAAAGCTATCCGGAGAATCACTGAAGCTTTCTTT. Translation gives CASSKAIRRITEAFF.

This clonotype was seen many times. The gene calls are TRBV5-1 and TRBJ2-5; TRBD2 agrees at 7 bases. Looked up from germline, CDR1 is SGHRS and CDR2 is YFSETQ. The J segment lost 6 bases and the V segment lost 0 bases, leaving 11 bases of the junction unmatched. There are 16 residues in the CDR3. CDR3 protein: CASSLERRERRKTQYF. The CDR3 DNA follows: TGCGCCAGCAGCTTGGAAAGGCGGGAGAGAAGAAAGACCCAGTACTTC.

The chain joins TRBV5-1 to TRBJ2-5, with a weak D call TRBD2 (7 bases). The germline gives CDR1 SGHRS, CDR2 YFSETQ. The V end was cut by 0 bases, the J end by 4 bases, with 10 bases between. This CDR3 is 14 amino acids long. The CDR3 reads CASSLAGGAETQYF. CDR3 DNA: TGCGCCAGCAGCTTGGCGGGGGGCGCAGAGACCCAGTACTTC.

This clonotype was counted many times. This chain links TRBV10-3 with TRBJ2-7, with 8 bases fitting TRBD2. Germline assignment: CDR1 ENHRY and CDR2 SYGVKD. The CDR3 is 15 amino acids. With V trimmed by 6 bases and J by 0 bases, 7 bases remained unmatched. In DNA form, the CDR3 reads TGTGCCATCAGGCCCACTAGCGGCCCCTCCTACGAGCAGTACTTC. Translated: CAIRPTSGPSYEQYF.

This rearrangement joins TRBV20-1 to TRBJ1-2, with D unresolved. Germline V gene lookup returns CDR1 DFQATT and CDR2 SNEGSKA (reference sequence). V lost 3 bases, J lost 1 base, and 9 bases lay in between. There are 13 residues in the CDR3. The CDR3 protein is CSARKEINYGYTF. As DNA, the CDR3 is TGCAGTGCTAGGAAGGAAATTAACTATGGCTACACCTTC.

The chain links TRBV12-3 or TRBV12-4 to TRBJ2-7; the match to TRBD1 covers 8 bases. The CDR3 extends over 15 amino acids. The junction had 11 bases not matched to a gene; V was cut back by 6 bases and J by 4 bases. DNA for the CDR3: TGTGCCAGCAGCCGCGCCGGGACAGGCTCATACGAGCAGTACTTC. Its protein product is CASSRAGTGSYEQYF.